The rows below give T cell receptor beta chains drawn from one sample of a study of early T cells in non-severe SARS-CoV-2 infection. TCRdb reanalysed the 5' RACE reads using MiXCR and keeps one entry per CDR3 protein. The data hold 70,000 to 95,000 distinct CDR3 sequences, with roughly 14% observed a single time. Sample: whole blood. These receptors were obtained from an adult who was a healthcare worker with PCR-confirmed SARS-CoV-2 infection or an uninfected control (not recorded which). CDR3s include the opening cysteine and the closing phenylalanine or tryptophan. Each record gives: J gene, V gene, clone size, CDR3 protein. Expanded clones are given a class, and other clones once, few, many or no size at all.

J gene: TRBJ2-2; V gene: TRBV5-1; clone size: -; CDR3 protein: CASSFGTGGTRELFF
J gene: TRBJ2-2; V gene: TRBV28; clone size: -; CDR3 protein: CASSRDRVTGELFF
J gene: TRBJ1-5; V gene: TRBV12-3/TRBV12-4; clone size: few; CDR3 protein: CASRQTGNQPQHF
J gene: TRBJ2-1; V gene: TRBV4-2; clone size: -; CDR3 protein: CASSQASFSYNEQFF
J gene: TRBJ2-4; V gene: TRBV6-1; clone size: many; CDR3 protein: CASSEQGGNIQYF
J gene: TRBJ2-5; V gene: TRBV5-4; clone size: few; CDR3 protein: CASSSQERETQYF
J gene: TRBJ2-2; V gene: TRBV20-1; clone size: few; CDR3 protein: CSAGTRTGSDTGELFF
J gene: TRBJ2-1; V gene: TRBV2; clone size: -; CDR3 protein: CASGISTFYNEQFF
J gene: TRBJ2-1; V gene: TRBV20-1; clone size: -; CDR3 protein: CSARPFIAIENNEQFF
J gene: TRBJ2-3; V gene: TRBV27; clone size: few; CDR3 protein: CASSLFKGETDTQYF
J gene: TRBJ2-3; V gene: TRBV4-2; clone size: few; CDR3 protein: CASRTIGAGSTDTQYF
J gene: TRBJ1-2; V gene: TRBV19; clone size: many; CDR3 protein: CASSIGRNSNYGYTF
J gene: TRBJ2-2; V gene: TRBV7-9; clone size: few; CDR3 protein: CASRARQHTGELFF
J gene: TRBJ2-5; V gene: TRBV5-1; clone size: -; CDR3 protein: CASSLVPEGETQCF
J gene: TRBJ1-1; V gene: TRBV12-3/TRBV12-4; clone size: few; CDR3 protein: CASSLEGDEAFF
J gene: TRBJ2-1; V gene: TRBV27; clone size: few; CDR3 protein: CASSPAGGGTYNEQFF
J gene: TRBJ2-1; V gene: TRBV20-1; clone size: many; CDR3 protein: CSARDTGASYNEQFF
J gene: TRBJ1-5; V gene: TRBV2; clone size: few; CDR3 protein: CASSPDSPNQPQHF
J gene: TRBJ1-2; V gene: TRBV5-1; clone size: few; CDR3 protein: CASSRSDRNYGYTF
J gene: TRBJ1-2; V gene: TRBV20-1; clone size: -; CDR3 protein: CSASRQGRSNYGYTF
J gene: TRBJ2-3; V gene: TRBV6-6; clone size: -; CDR3 protein: CASSLGLLQSTDTQYF
J gene: TRBJ2-1; V gene: TRBV6-4; clone size: -; CDR3 protein: CASSDGQGMDEQFF
J gene: TRBJ1-1; V gene: TRBV3-1; clone size: -; CDR3 protein: CASSQGKKNTEAFF
J gene: TRBJ2-1; V gene: TRBV24-1; clone size: few; CDR3 protein: CATSRQSYNEQFF
J gene: TRBJ1-5; V gene: TRBV3-1; clone size: -; CDR3 protein: CASSQESFTALPQHF
J gene: TRBJ1-2; V gene: TRBV6-4; clone size: few; CDR3 protein: CASRVAATGGGGYTF
J gene: TRBJ1-4; V gene: TRBV5-1; clone size: -; CDR3 protein: CASSSGDTWEKLFF
J gene: TRBJ2-2; V gene: TRBV29-1; clone size: -; CDR3 protein: CSVEKGLPGELFF
J gene: TRBJ2-1; V gene: TRBV19; clone size: few; CDR3 protein: CASSTSIGQTHEQFF
J gene: TRBJ2-3; V gene: TRBV20-1; clone size: -; CDR3 protein: CSTPGRGAADTQYF
J gene: TRBJ2-3; V gene: TRBV29-1; clone size: -; CDR3 protein: CSVEDFANTDTQYF
J gene: TRBJ1-5; V gene: TRBV19; clone size: many; CDR3 protein: CASSIKQANQPQHF
J gene: TRBJ2-4; V gene: TRBV27; clone size: -; CDR3 protein: CASRPVDRLNIQYF
J gene: TRBJ1-2; V gene: TRBV20-1; clone size: -; CDR3 protein: CSAQGKDGYTF
J gene: TRBJ1-1; V gene: TRBV12-3/TRBV12-4; clone size: -; CDR3 protein: CASRPAYPSNTEAFF
J gene: TRBJ1-1; V gene: TRBV6-1; clone size: many; CDR3 protein: CASSEVLNTEAFF
J gene: TRBJ1-5; V gene: TRBV19; clone size: few; CDR3 protein: CASSIISSNQPQHF
J gene: TRBJ1-2; V gene: TRBV7-2; clone size: -; CDR3 protein: CASSLVLVRVSGYTF
J gene: TRBJ2-3; V gene: TRBV5-4; clone size: -; CDR3 protein: CASSLGEATDTQYF
J gene: TRBJ2-5; V gene: TRBV15; clone size: -; CDR3 protein: CATSRRTGGKQETQYF
J gene: TRBJ2-1; V gene: TRBV5-1; clone size: many; CDR3 protein: CASSFEGHNEQFF
J gene: TRBJ1-2; V gene: TRBV20-1; clone size: -; CDR3 protein: CSAATGTSLYGYTF
J gene: TRBJ2-6; V gene: TRBV20-1; clone size: many; CDR3 protein: CSASPGVSGANVLTF
J gene: TRBJ2-5; V gene: TRBV4-2; clone size: -; CDR3 protein: CASSQKFQETQYF